The sequence of this T cell receptor (beta chain) was determined in a study of CD8 T cells in ankylosing spondylitis. TCRdb processed the 5' RACE reads anew with MiXCR; each CDR3 protein has one entry. This table has approximately 500,000 distinct CDR3 sequences, roughly 12% appearing once. Trimming took off 0 bases at V and 2 bases at J, with 14 bases between the two ends. This CDR3 contains 15 residues. Germline CDR1 reads DFQATT; CDR2 reads SNEGSKA (reference sequence). Whole-study results and caveats: Seemingly distinctive of ankylosing spondylitis blood was a TCR beta motif formed by eight highly homologous variants.

This clonotype appeared many times. Its antigen is unknown. The sequence derives from a male donor with ankylosing spondylitis. The chain carries TRBV20-1 and TRBJ2-7; D remains unclear. Sequencing was carried out using blood, either unsorted or a sorted T cell fraction (not recorded which). CDR3 nucleotide sequence: TGCAGTGCTAGAGATCACAGCCAACCTACCTACGAGCAGTACTTC. It is translated as CSARDHSQPTYEQYF.